The next 25 T cell receptor delta chains were all read from a single sample in a study of gamma-delta chains in newborns, infants, children. TCRdb re-processed the reads using CATT. The table includes some 4,300 delta-chain clones, 3% to 3.5% detected once. The sequenced sample was blood. The receptors were gathered from a child who was a newborn, infant or young child, either healthy, febrile or measles-vaccinated (not recorded which).

As to this clone: Since a far larger clone is one base different, this is likely a read error. Other nucleotide sequences from this sample produce the same CDR3. The rearrangement uses TRDV2 and TRDJ3; 10 nucleotides align to TRDD3. The CDR3 contains 17 residues. V lost 2 bases to trimming and J lost 5 bases; unmatched junction nucleotides: 5. Germline loops: CDR1 GEAIGNYY, CDR2 EKD. The CDR3 reads CACDNTGGSRDTRQMFF. In nucleotides, the CDR3 is TGTGCCTGTGACAATACTGGGGGATCCAGGGACACCCGACAGATGTTTTTC.

This clone is categorized as medium-sized. This sample includes further DNA sequences coding for the same CDR3. V gene TRDV2 combines with J gene TRDJ1; D is undetermined. Trimming removed 0 bases at V and 0 bases at J, with 4 bases between. The CDR3 sequence is 13 residues long. Germline-derived CDR1 and CDR2 are GEAIGNYY and EKD. CDR3 sequence (DNA): TGTGCCTGTGACACCTGGGACACCGATAAACTCATCTTT. It translates to CACDTWDTDKLIF.

This clone was counted only a few times. Translating this DNA gives a protein that differs at residue 3 from the TCRdb one, which belongs to a much larger clone; a read error is likely, and the protein shown is this translation. The chain has TRDV2 and TRDJ3, with a weak D call TRDD3 (6 bases). Germline V lookup: CDR1 GEAIGNYY, CDR2 EKD. CDR3 size: 18 residues. The CDR3: CARDFGDPSSWDTRQMFF. As DNA, the CDR3 is TGTGCCCGTGATTTTGGGGATCCGAGCTCCTGGGACACCCGACAGATGTTTTTC.

This clone was counted only a few times. The junction departs from the called germline gene at one end, perhaps through a read error. This rearrangement joins TRDV2 to TRDJ3; 8 bases fit TRDD3. Germline values: CDR1 GEAIGNYY, CDR2 EKD. The length of the CDR3 is 21 residues. CDR3 residues: CACDTADSGGDKSRDSRQMFF. CDR3 sequence (DNA): TGTGCCTGTGACACCGCCGACTCTGGGGGAGACAAATCCCGGGACTCCCGACAGATGTTTTTC.

By frequency in the sample, this clone is medium-sized. A much larger clone is a single base away; this may be a read error. Within the sample, other DNA sequences also encode this same CDR3. The J gene is TRDJ3, the V gene TRDV2, with 8 nucleotides matching TRDD3. After removal of 1 base from V and 0 bases from J, the junction contained 4 bases not matched to a gene. CDR3 length equals 18 residues. Germline V gene data show CDR1 as GEAIGNYY and CDR2 as EKD. The DNA for the CDR3 is TGTGCCTGTGACACTGGGGGATTCAGCTCCTGGGACACCCGACAGATGTTTTTC. Its protein product is CACDTGGFSSWDTRQMFF.

This clone has more than one count but fewer than ten. A far more abundant clone sits one base away, making this likely a read error. The chain uses TRDV2 and TRDJ3; 10 bases match TRDD3. Germline CDR1 and CDR2: GEAIGNYY and EKD. The CDR3 runs to 17 residues. The CDR3 here is CACDNTGGSWDTRQTFF. Written as DNA, the CDR3 is TGTGCCTGTGACAATACTGGGGGATCCTGGGACACCCGACAGACGTTTTTC.

As for this clone: A read error may be the cause here, since a much bigger clone is one base away. The genes are TRDV2 and TRDJ3, with 8 bases that match TRDD3. The germline CDR1 and CDR2 sequences are GEAIGNYY and EKD. The CDR3 loop spans 19 amino acids. The CDR3 coding sequence is TGTGCCTGTGACACCGCCTGGGGGACCGACCCCTGGGACACCCGACGGATGTTTTTC. Translation: CACDTAWGTDPWDTRRMFF.

Worth noting for this clone: A read error is the likely source, as a far larger clone sits one nucleotide away. Other DNA variants within this sample encode the same CDR3. The chain combines TRDV2 with TRDJ3; TRDD3 aligns across 10 bases. This CDR3 spans 19 amino acids. Germline CDR1 is GEAIGNYY and CDR2 is EKD. CDR3 amino acids: CACDTVLGDFSWDTRQMFF. CDR3 DNA sequence: TGTGCCTGTGACACCGTACTGGGGGATTTTTCCTGGGACACCCGACAGATGTTCTTC.

Within the sample, this clone is medium-sized (0.01 to 0.1%). The sample carries other DNA sequences with the same CDR3. The chain is built from TRDV2 and TRDJ3; 8 nucleotides align to TRDD3. V lost 0 bases and J lost 0; bases outside the gene matches: 6. The length of the CDR3 is 19 residues. The germline V gene encodes CDR1 GEAIGNYY and CDR2 EKD. Here the CDR3 reads CACDTWGIPSSWDTRQMFF. The CDR3 region has the DNA TGTGCCTGTGACACCTGGGGGATTCCTAGCTCCTGGGACACCCGACAGATGTTTTTC.

This clone appeared a few times. A read error is possible here, since a much larger clone lies one base away. V usage is TRDV2 and J usage is TRDJ2, with 7 bases that match TRDD3. Trimming cost V 3 bases and J 0 bases; bases outside gene matches: 6. From germline, CDR1 is GEAIGNYY and CDR2 EKD. The CDR3 contains 16 residues. CDR3 loop: CACDSVGEALTAQLFF. The DNA for the CDR3 is TGTGCCTGTGACTCCGTGGGGGAAGCTTTGACAGCACAACTCTTCTTT.

Notes on this clone: A far larger clone is off by one base, so a read error is likely. Distinct nucleotide sequences in the sample also encode this CDR3. This rearrangement joins TRDV2 to TRDJ2; 10 bases are shared with TRDD3. This CDR3 comprises 18 residues. Germline V gives CDR1 GEAIGNYY, CDR2 EKD. CDR3 sequence reads: CACDTVGTGGSLTAQLFF. DNA for the CDR3: TGTGCCTGTGACACCGTAGGTACTGGGGGATCTTTGACTGCACAACTCTTCTTT.

Sample share makes this clone medium-sized. Other DNA sequences of this sample code for an identical CDR3. The gene calls are TRDV2 and TRDJ3; the match to TRDD3 covers 11 bases. The CDR3 length is 19 residues. The germline CDR1 and CDR2 sequences are GEAIGNYY and EKD. V lost 3 bases and J lost 0; bases outside the gene matches: 6. The CDR3 sequence: CACDALGDTPSWDTRQMFF. The CDR3 DNA is TGTGCCTGTGACGCTCTGGGGGATACCCCCTCCTGGGACACCCGACAGATGTTTTTC.

In regard to this clone: Translating this DNA gives a protein that differs at residue 15 from the TCRdb one, which belongs to a much larger clone; a read error is likely, and the protein shown is this translation. This chain connects TRDV2 to TRDJ3; 10 positions agree with TRDD3. The CDR3 loop spans 17 amino acids. CDR1 is GEAIGNYY, CDR2 EKD, per germline. As DNA, the CDR3 is TGTGCCTGTGACAGTACTGGGGGATCCTGGGACACCCGACAGATTTTTTTC. It encodes CACDSTGGSWDTRQIFF.

In this sample, this clone is medium-sized. The gene calls are TRDV2 and TRDJ2; TRDD3 aligns across 7 bases. CDR3 length equals 16 residues. V trimming: 0 bases; J trimming: 0 bases; junction bases outside the gene matches: 3. In germline, CDR1 is GEAIGNYY, CDR2 EKD. In DNA, the CDR3 is TGTGCCTGTGACACCGTGGGGGAAGCTTTGACAGCACAACTCTTCTTT. Protein product: CACDTVGEALTAQLFF.

Details on this clone: TCRdb pairs this DNA with a much larger clone's protein that differs at residue 9, likely a read error; the protein shown was translated from the DNA. The V call is TRDV2, the J call TRDJ3, with D possibly matching TRDD3 (6 bases). CDR3 length: 20 amino acids. CDR1 is GEAIGNYY and CDR2 is EKD in the germline V gene. V lost 0 bases and J lost 0, with 17 bases in between. CDR3 nucleotide sequence: TGTGCCTGTGACACCGCCGGGGGACACCCAAGCTCCTGGGACACCCGACAGATGTTTTTC. Its translation: CACDTAGGHPSSWDTRQMFF.

On this clone itself: A single base separates this from a much larger clone, so it may be a read error. The V and J genes are TRDV2 and TRDJ3, with TRDD3 matching 12 bases. Trimming cost V 5 bases and J 0 bases; bases outside gene matches: 22. CDR1 is GEAIGNYY and CDR2 is EKD in the germline V gene. The CDR3 has 24 amino acids. This CDR3 reads CACGNLPTVLGDTSSSWDTRQMFF. The CDR3 DNA reads TGTGCCTGTGGCAACCTTCCTACTGTACTGGGGGATACTTCGAGCTCCTGGGACACCCGACAGATGTTTTTC.

This clone was seen only a few times. A read error may be the cause here, since a much bigger clone is one base away. Other DNA sequences within the sample encode an identical CDR3. The V gene is TRDV1, the J gene TRDJ1, with 9 bases that match TRDD3. This CDR3 is built from 17 residues. From germline, CDR1 is TSWWSYY and CDR2 QGS. The CDR3 DNA sequence: TGTGCTCTTGGGGACCTCTCTTGGGGGATAATCACCGATAAGCTCATCTTT. Translation gives CALGDLSWGIITDKLIF.

This clone rates as medium-sized. A read error may produce the germline difference seen at one junction end. The chain employs TRDV2 and TRDJ3, with 9 bases lining up with TRDD3. CDR3 length: 20 amino acids. Germline V gene sequence: CDR1 GEAIGNYY, CDR2 EKD. CDR3 sequence: CARDTVLGETSSWDTRQMFF. For the CDR3, the DNA is TGTGCCCGTGACACCGTACTGGGGGAGACGAGCTCCTGGGACACCCGACAGATGTTTTTC.

This clone is medium-sized (0.01 to 0.1%) by share. This sample includes further DNA sequences coding for the same CDR3. V usage is TRDV2 and J usage is TRDJ3, with 7 nucleotides matching TRDD3. Losses at the gene ends were 1 base for V and 0 bases for J; bases not matched to a gene: 8. The germline V gene encodes CDR1 GEAIGNYY and CDR2 EKD. CDR3 size: 19 residues. Here the CDR3 DNA reads TGTGCCTGTGACACAGTACTGGGGAAAAGCTCCTGGGACACCCGACAGATGTTTTTC. Translated: CACDTVLGKSSWDTRQMFF.

This clone was seen more than once but under ten times. A far larger clone is a single base away, which makes a read error likely. The same CDR3 is also encoded by other DNA sequences in this sample. The gene calls are TRAV29/DV5 and TRDJ1; 9 nucleotides line up with TRDD2. Germline V gene lookup returns CDR1 NSMFDY and CDR2 ISSIKDK. This CDR3 is built from 18 residues. V shed 3 bases, J shed 0 bases, and the junction held 15 bases outside the gene matches. The CDR3: CAATSLPTGGWYTDKLIF. The CDR3 nucleotides read TGTGCAGCAACGAGCCTTCCTACCGGGGGTTGGTACACCGATAAACTCATCTTT.

This clone was seen at least ten times. V and J are TRDV2 and TRDJ3; 12 bases fit TRDD3. The germline CDR1 and CDR2 sequences are GEAIGNYY and EKD. The junction had 8 bases not matched to a gene; V was cut back by 0 bases and J by 0 bases. The CDR3 contains 21 residues. CDR3 DNA sequence: TGTGCCTGTGACACCGCTGGGGGATACGGGGGAAGCTCCTGGGACACCCGACAGATGTTTTTC. Protein product: CACDTAGGYGGSSWDTRQMFF.

For this clone: A much larger clone sits a single nucleotide away, making a read error possible. The sample contains more than one DNA sequence encoding this CDR3. The V call is TRDV2, the J call TRDJ3; 7 nucleotides line up with TRDD3. With 0 bases clipped from V and 2 bases from J, the junction kept 6 bases outside the gene matches. CDR1 and CDR2 from the germline V gene are GEAIGNYY and EKD. The CDR3 consists of 18 residues. CDR3 sequence reads: CACDTVGDTPWDTRQMFF. Here the CDR3 DNA reads TGTGCCTGTGACACCGTGGGGGACACGCCCTGGGACACCCGACAGATGTTTTTC.

For this clone: One base separates it from a far larger clone, so it is likely a read error. Other DNA sequences in this specimen translate into the identical CDR3. The chain is built from TRDV2 and TRDJ3, with 12 bases fitting TRDD3. The V gene's germline CDR1 is GEAIGNYY and CDR2 EKD. The CDR3 sequence is 18 residues long. CDR3: CACDIVLGDTWDTRQMFF. The CDR3 nucleotides read TGTGCCTGTGACATAGTACTGGGGGATACCTGGGACACCCGGCAGATGTTTTTC.

Relative to its sample, this clone is medium-sized (0.01 to 0.1%). Different DNA sequences within this sample yield the same CDR3. The chain links TRDV2 to TRDJ3, with D possibly matching TRDD3 (6 bases). Germline V CDR1 and CDR2: GEAIGNYY, EKD. Trimming cost V 0 bases and J 0 bases, with 11 bases left between them. This CDR3 is built from 18 residues. CDR3 DNA: TGTGCCTGTGACACCGTGGGGGTAAGCTCCTGGGACACCCGACAGATGTTTTTC. It yields the protein CACDTVGVSSWDTRQMFF.

Remarks on this clone: A read error may explain this, as a much larger clone is one base away. The gene calls are TRDV2 and TRDJ1; 13 bases are shared with TRDD3. CDR3 length equals 21 residues. Germline V gene lookup returns CDR1 GEAIGNYY and CDR2 EKD. Germline trimming cut 0 bases from V and 3 bases from J; bases unmatched to any gene: 18. CDR3 sequence (DNA): TGTGCCTGTGACACCGTTCCGACGCACTGGGGGATACGAAGGGGACCCGATAAACTCATCTTT. Amino acids: CACDTVPTHWGIRRGPDKLIF.